This TCR beta chain was observed in a study of shared clonotypes between healthy human individuals. Findings of the study overall: The naive CD4 repertoires of a few donors were compared, and approximately 5.3% of clonotypes were shared. What naive subsets generally showed was a larger estimated richness than memory subsets showed.

Assay: immunoSEQ multiplex PCR; the TCRdb copy retains only in-frame clones and omits some. The sample holds nearly 1,000,000 clones; roughly 72% are singletons and the top ten take approximately 1.5%. Germline loops: CDR1 SGHDT, CDR2 YYEEEE. The CDR3 has 14 amino acids. V lost 1 base, J lost 3 bases, and 8 bases lay in between. This clone was counted between two and nine times. What it recognizes is unknown. V is TRBV5-6 and J is TRBJ2-4; TRBD2 is a possible D gene (5 bases). The clonotype was recovered from a man between 18 and 35 years old in good health. The sequencing input was memory CD4+ T cells sorted from blood. The subset here: CD45RA-negative fraction. The CDR3 DNA follows: TGTGCCAGCAGCTTGCCAGGAGGCAAAAACATTCAGTACTTC. Translation gives CASSLPGGKNIQYF.